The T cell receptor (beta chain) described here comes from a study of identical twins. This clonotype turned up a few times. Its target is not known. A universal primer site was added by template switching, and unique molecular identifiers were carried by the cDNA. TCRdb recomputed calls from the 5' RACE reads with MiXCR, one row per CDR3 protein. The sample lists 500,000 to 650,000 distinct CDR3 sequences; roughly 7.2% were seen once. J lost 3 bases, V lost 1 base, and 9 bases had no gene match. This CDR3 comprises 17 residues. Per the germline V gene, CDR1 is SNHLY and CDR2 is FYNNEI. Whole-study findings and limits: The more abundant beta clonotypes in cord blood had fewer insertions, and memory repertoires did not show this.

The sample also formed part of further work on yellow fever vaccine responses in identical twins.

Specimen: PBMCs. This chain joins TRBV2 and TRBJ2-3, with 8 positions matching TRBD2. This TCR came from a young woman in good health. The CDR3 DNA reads TGTGCCAGCAGTGAAGGAAGAGTCGGGGGGGGGACAGATACGCAGTATTTT. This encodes CASSEGRVGGGTDTQYF.